A single sample is the source of the 30 T cell receptor beta chains below, sequenced in a study of blood T cell repertoires in COVID-19. Method: immunoSEQ multiplex PCR; TCRdb's copy keeps in-frame clones and lacks some. This sample yields about 72,000 clones, of which approximately 90% are seen a single time; about a tenth belongs to the top ten. Source material: peripheral blood. The receptors originated from a man in his sixties or seventies with active or convalescent COVID-19.

The chain combines TRBV3-1 (or the pseudogene TRBV3-2) with TRBJ2-5, with 11 bases that match TRBD2. Per the germline V gene, CDR1 is LGHDT and CDR2 is YNNKEL (reference sequence). This CDR3 comprises 19 residues. V trimming: 4 bases; J trimming: 5 bases; junction bases outside the gene matches: 18. CDR3 nucleotides: TGTGCCAGCAGCCCCCCAGGACAGGCAACTAGCGGGAGCGGCGAGACCCAGTACTTC. Translation gives CASSPPGQATSGSGETQYF.

Here the CDR3 reads CATSRDQQMNQPQHF. The CDR3 DNA reads as TGTGCCACCAGCAGAGATCAACAGATGAATCAGCCCCAGCATTTT. V is TRBV15 and J is TRBJ1-5, with D uncertain. The CDR3 has 15 residues. CDR1 is LNHNV, CDR2 YYDKDF, per germline (reference sequence). The V gene lost 0 bases and the J gene lost 4 bases, with 10 bases spanning the gap.

This clone was seen only once. This chain joins TRBV20-1 and TRBJ2-5, with a weak D call TRBD2 (6 bases). There are 11 residues in the CDR3. Trimming shortened V by 7 bases and J by 2 bases, and 8 bases separated the two germline ends. Germline V lookup: CDR1 DFQATT, CDR2 SNEGSKA (reference sequence). The CDR3 coding sequence is TGCAGTGGTCGGGGGCAAGAGACCCAGTACTTC. Translated: CSGRGQETQYF.

The CDR3 sequence: CASSPRTSYDEQYF. DNA for the CDR3: TGTGCCAGCAGCCCGCGGACTAGCTACGACGAGCAGTACTTC. The chain employs TRBV9 and TRBJ2-7; 8 bases align to TRBD2. Germline values: CDR1 SGDLS, CDR2 YYNGEE. The CDR3 is made up of 14 amino acids. V shed 4 bases, J shed 5 bases, and the junction held 8 bases outside the gene matches.

The rearrangement joins TRBV5-1 to TRBJ2-7; the match to TRBD1 covers 8 bases. The ends lost 0 bases at V and 4 bases at J; junction bases unmatched: 12. CDR1 is SGHRS, CDR2 YFSETQ, per germline. The CDR3 has 17 residues. The CDR3 DNA follows: TGCGCCAGCAGCTTGGGAAATACAGGGGGATCGTCGTACGAGCAGTACTTC. This codes for CASSLGNTGGSSYEQYF.

V is TRBV27 and J is TRBJ2-2; D ambiguous. Trimming pared 1 base from V and 3 bases from J, leaving 12 bases between. The length of the CDR3 is 16 residues. Germline values: CDR1 MNHEY, CDR2 SMNVEV (reference sequence). As DNA, the CDR3 is TGTGCCAGCAGTTTATATACAACAAAAGACACCGGGGAGCTGTTTTTT. Amino acid sequence: CASSLYTTKDTGELFF.

The chain uses TRBV24-1 and TRBJ2-3; TRBD2 aligns across 12 bases. Germline V gene data show CDR1 as KGHDR and CDR2 as SFDVKD. V shed 3 bases and J 5 bases; nucleotides not matched to a gene: 2. The CDR3 covers 15 residues. This CDR3 reads CATSDLTSGGDTQYF. The CDR3 nucleotides read TGTGCCACCAGTGATCTGACTAGCGGGGGAGATACGCAGTATTTT.

This clone showed up just once. This chain uses TRBV25-1 with TRBJ1-2; D is ambiguous. This CDR3 is built from 13 residues. V was cut by 3 bases and J by 4 bases, with 9 bases left in between. CDR1 and CDR2 from the germline V gene are MGHDK and SYGVNS. CDR3 residues: CASSEAGLYGYTF. CDR3 nucleotide sequence: TGTGCCAGCAGTGAGGCAGGACTCTATGGCTACACCTTC.

The chain is built from TRBV6-1 and TRBJ1-5; D is possibly TRBD1 (5 bases). The germline CDR1 and CDR2 sequences are MNHNS and SASEGT. V lost 1 base, J lost 0 bases, and 10 bases lay in between. The CDR3 sequence is 16 residues long. The DNA for the CDR3 is TGTGCCAGCAGTGAAGGACGGACATATAGCAATCAGCCCCAGCATTTT. This encodes CASSEGRTYSNQPQHF.

The rearrangement links TRBV25-1 to TRBJ2-3; the match to TRBD2 covers 9 bases. Germline CDR1 MGHDK, CDR2 SYGVNS. Trimming removed 4 bases from V and 3 bases from J; junction bases left unmatched: 5. This CDR3 is built from 15 residues. CDR3 in amino acids: CASSGTSEGTDTQYF. The CDR3 DNA sequence: TGTGCCAGCAGTGGGACTAGCGAGGGTACAGATACGCAGTATTTT.

The chain links TRBV2 to TRBJ2-2; 10 nucleotides line up with TRBD2. The germline V gene encodes CDR1 SNHLY and CDR2 FYNNEI. The CDR3 consists of 15 residues. J lost 6 bases, V lost 4 bases, and 5 bases had no gene match. The chain's CDR3 is CASSGASGRPGELFF. In nucleotides, the CDR3 is TGTGCCAGCAGTGGGGCTAGCGGGAGACCCGGGGAGCTGTTTTTT.

Notes on this clone: A read error may produce the germline difference seen at one junction end. The chain combines TRBV7-3 with TRBJ2-1, with TRBD2 matching 11 bases. The CDR3 has 15 residues. CDR1 SGHTA and CDR2 FQGTGA come from the germline V gene. The CDR3 sequence is CASSLTSGRGYEQFF. In DNA, the CDR3 is TGTGCCAGCAGCCTAACTAGCGGGAGAGGGTATGAGCAGTTCTTC.

The chain joins TRBV19 to TRBJ1-5, with a possible D match to TRBD1 (6 bases). Germline values: CDR1 LNHDA, CDR2 SQIVND (reference sequence). This CDR3 has 15 residues. V lost 5 bases and J 4 bases, leaving 15 bases between the germline ends. CDR3 sequence reads: CASSEGTGTNQPQHF. As DNA, the CDR3 is TGTGCCAGTAGTGAAGGAACAGGGACGAATCAGCCCCAGCATTTT.

This rearrangement joins TRBV7-3 to TRBJ2-5, with 7 bases fitting TRBD1. J was trimmed by 3 bases and V by 5 bases; bases with no gene match: 3. This CDR3 has 13 residues. CDR1 SGHTA and CDR2 FQGTGA come from the germline V gene. The chain's CDR3 is CASSADREETQYF. As DNA, the CDR3 is TGTGCCAGCAGCGCCGACAGGGAAGAGACCCAGTACTTC. The full variable domain, in which reference TRBV7-3 and TRBJ2-5 provide the parts outside the CDR3, is GAGVSQTPSNKVTEKGKYVELRCDPISGHTALYWYRQSLGQGPEFLIYFQGTGAADDSGLPNDRFFAVRPEGSVSTLKIQRTERGDSAVYLCASSADREETQYFGPGTRLLVL.

This clone was seen just once. The rearrangement links TRBV5-1 to TRBJ2-7, with 9 bases aligning to TRBD2. CDR3 length equals 14 residues. The V gene's germline CDR1 is SGHRS and CDR2 YFSETQ. The ends lost 2 bases at V and 7 bases at J; junction bases unmatched: 7. CDR3 in amino acids: CASSLAGLAYEQYF. In nucleotides, the CDR3 is TGCGCCAGCAGCTTAGCAGGACTAGCGTATGAGCAGTACTTC.

The chain is built from TRBV27 and TRBJ1-4; the D gene is possibly TRBD1 (5 bases). V lost 0 bases and J lost 4, with 15 bases in between. The CDR3 has 17 amino acids. CDR1 is MNHEY, CDR2 SMNVEV, per germline (reference sequence). The CDR3 DNA reads TGTGCCAGCAGTTTATCGATAGGGTTTAGGGGTAATGAAAAACTGTTTTTT. It codes for CASSLSIGFRGNEKLFF.

This chain joins TRBV19 and TRBJ1-2, with a weak D call TRBD1 (6 bases). The CDR3 runs to 13 residues. Trimming cost V 5 bases and J 8 bases, with 15 bases left between them. In germline, CDR1 is LNHDA, CDR2 SQIVND (reference sequence). Here the CDR3 reads CASSALGGGGYTF. The CDR3 region has the DNA TGTGCCAGTAGTGCCTTAGGCGGGGGCGGCTACACCTTC.

This chain links TRBV4-1 with TRBJ2-7; TRBD1 might be the D (6 bases). The CDR3 sequence is 16 residues long. The germline CDR1 and CDR2 sequences are MGHRA and YSYEKL. V was pared by 4 bases and J by 5 bases, with 21 bases between. The CDR3, as DNA: TGCGCCAGCAGCCGGAATCGACAGGAGCCACCTAACGAGCAGTACTTC. It specifies CASSRNRQEPPNEQYF.

V usage is TRBV5-5 and J usage is TRBJ1-1; D remains ambiguous. V was shortened by 1 base and J by 4 bases, with 14 bases between the two germline ends. The CDR3 is made up of 15 amino acids. Germline V gene sequence: CDR1 SGHKS, CDR2 YYEKEE (reference sequence). CDR3 amino acids: CASSLSRVAGTEAFF. The CDR3 coding sequence is TGTGCCAGCAGCTTGTCGCGTGTGGCGGGCACTGAAGCTTTCTTT. The full variable domain, in which reference TRBV5-5 and TRBJ1-1 provide the parts outside the CDR3, is DAGVTQSPTHLIKTRGQQVTLRCSPISGHKSVSWYQQVLGQGPQFIFQYYEKEERGRGNFPDRFSARQFPNYSSELNVNALLLGDSALYLCASSLSRVAGTEAFFGQGTRLTVV.

The CDR3 loop is CASSEAPRYGYTF. The DNA for the CDR3 is TGTGCCAGCAGTGAAGCCCCGCGGTATGGCTACACCTTC. The V call is TRBV6-1, the J call TRBJ1-2, with D unclear. Germline V CDR1 and CDR2: MNHNS, SASEGT. This CDR3 comprises 13 residues. V lost 0 bases and J lost 5, with 7 bases in between.

This rearrangement joins TRBV9 to TRBJ2-1; 9 nucleotides line up with TRBD1. Germline CDR1 and CDR2: SGDLS and YYNGEE. The ends lost 3 bases at V and 8 bases at J; junction bases unmatched: 9. This CDR3 spans 15 amino acids. The CDR3 DNA reads as TGTGCCAGCAGCGCAGGTGGGACAGGGTTCGATGAGCAGTTCTTC. Its translation is CASSAGGTGFDEQFF.

The V gene is TRBV2, the J gene TRBJ1-5, with D possibly TRBD1 on 6 matching bases. The V and J ends lost 3 bases and 4 bases respectively, with 10 bases between them. CDR3 length: 14 residues. Germline-derived CDR1 and CDR2 are SNHLY and FYNNEI. In DNA form, the CDR3 reads TGTGCCAGCAGTGAGAGGGGGGGGAATCAGCCCCAGCATTTT. This encodes CASSERGGNQPQHF.

This clone was detected only a few times. The chain recombines TRBV4-2 with TRBJ2-1, with D maybe TRBD2 (5 bases). Germline CDR1 LGHNA, CDR2 YNFKEQ. CDR3 length: 14 amino acids. Trimming removed 4 bases from V and 9 bases from J, with 16 bases in between. The CDR3 DNA is TGTGCCAGCAGCCCCCGGGATCTAGGTCCTGAGCAGTTCTTC. This translates into CASSPRDLGPEQFF.

The rearrangement links TRBV28 to TRBJ2-5; D uncertain. Deletions cut 3 bases from V and 4 bases from J, with 3 bases between. The CDR3 sequence is 11 residues long. Germline loops: CDR1 MDHEN, CDR2 SYDVKM. Here the CDR3 DNA reads TGTGCCAGCAGTTTGCGAGAGACCCAGTACTTC. Its translation: CASSLRETQYF.

The genes are TRBV5-4 and TRBJ2-1; tentative D call: TRBD1 (6 bases). CDR1 SGHNT and CDR2 YYREEE come from the germline V gene (reference sequence). This CDR3 comprises 15 residues. Trimming pared 5 bases from V and 3 bases from J, leaving 15 bases between. CDR3 nucleotide sequence: TGTGCCAGCAGTCAAGTCAACAGGGACTACAATGAGCAGTTCTTC. The encoded protein is CASSQVNRDYNEQFF.

The genes are TRBV19 and TRBJ2-3; 10 bases line up with TRBD2. V lost 3 bases to trimming and J lost 5 bases; unmatched junction nucleotides: 11. CDR1 LNHDA and CDR2 SQIVND come from the germline V gene (reference sequence). CDR3 length: 17 amino acids. The CDR3: CASSIEGRASGRDTQYF. In DNA, the CDR3 is TGTGCCAGTAGTATCGAGGGTCGTGCTAGCGGGAGAGATACGCAGTATTTT.

This CDR3 is CASSLGGAGGYEQYF. CDR3 nucleotide sequence: TGCGCCAGCAGCTTAGGGGGCGCTGGGGGGTACGAGCAGTACTTC. The chain links TRBV5-1 to TRBJ2-7; D possibly corresponds to TRBD1 (7 bases). The CDR3 extends over 15 amino acids. Germline values: CDR1 SGHRS, CDR2 YFSETQ. V was cut by 2 bases and J by 4 bases, with 16 bases left in between.

This chain links TRBV5-1 with TRBJ2-1; unclear D gene. V gave up 0 bases and J gave up 2 bases, with 9 bases separating them. The CDR3 spans 15 residues. Germline V CDR1 and CDR2: SGHRS, YFSETQ. CDR3 in amino acids: CASSLALGAYNEQFF. The CDR3 DNA is TGCGCCAGCAGCTTGGCCTTAGGAGCCTACAATGAGCAGTTCTTC.

This sequence joins TRBV12-3 or TRBV12-4 and TRBJ2-5, with D tentatively TRBD2 (5 bases). V was trimmed by 7 bases and J by 2 bases, leaving 11 bases between them. This CDR3 spans 13 amino acids. In DNA form, the CDR3 reads TGTGCCAGCACCTCGGACTTTCAAGAGACCCAGTACTTC. Encoded protein: CASTSDFQETQYF.

This clone showed up many times. Written as DNA, the CDR3 is TGTGCCAGCAGCTTAGGACAGGGGGGAGAAGCTTTCTTT. It yields the protein CASSLGQGGEAFF. The chain links TRBV7-9 to TRBJ1-1, with 9 bases that match TRBD1. Germline V gives CDR1 SEHNR, CDR2 FQNEAQ (reference sequence). The CDR3 is 13 residues long. The trim removed 1 base at V and 8 bases at J, leaving 2 bases unmatched. Together with reference TRBV7-9 and TRBJ1-1, the CDR3 gives the full variable domain: DTGVSQNPRHKITKRGQNVTFRCDPISEHNRLYWYRQTLGQGPEFLTYFQNEAQLEKSRLLSDRFSAERPKGSFSTLEIQRTEQGDSAMYLCASSLGQGGEAFFGQGTRLTVV.